This T cell receptor (beta chain) was sequenced in a study of shared clonotypes between healthy human individuals. The overall study: The donor group consisted of two women and a few men, aged 18 to 49. The plates for each donor numbered three CD4 naive, three CD4 memory, two CD8 naive and one CD8 memory. Study-wide findings and caveats: Memory subsets generally showed lower estimated richness than naive subsets.

In the case of this clone: Its antigen is currently unknown.

The naive CD8 fraction comprised CD45RO-negative cells positively selected for CCR7 and excluded terminally differentiated effector memory CD45RA+ cells. Recent acute infections and vaccinations were absent in the healthy HIV-negative adult donors. This table comes from immunoSEQ multiplex PCR, and its TCRdb copy is limited to in-frame clones, with some not included. This repertoire shows 2 million to 2.5 million clones, 93% found once; its top ten account for around 1.7%. Germline CDR1 and CDR2: MRHNA and SNTAGT. Trimming stripped 8 bases from V and 8 bases from J, with 15 bases between. This CDR3 contains 13 residues.

Input material: naive CD8+ T cells from PBMCs. The gene calls are TRBV6-4 and TRBJ1-4; D is unresolved. The receptor comes from a man younger than 30 in good health. Some clones in this sample may be carry-over from other donors' samples. CDR3 coding DNA: TGTGCCAGCGACGGGGTGGGATTCGAAAAACTGTTTTTT. This gives the protein CASDGVGFEKLFF.